The entry that follows covers one T cell receptor beta chain sequence. Which antigen it targets is not known. No much larger clonotype is one base removed from it; base qualities were not supplied. This entry comes from a study of blood T cell repertoires in COVID-19 (dated by TCRdb to the early 2020s). For the wider study: Collaborator samples came from the United States, Italy and Spain and covered acute and convalescent phases of COVID-19. The prospective study material was composed of cDNA or gDNA derived from T cells, B-cell-depleted T cells, or PBMCs. Deeply sampled blood TCRbeta repertoires from subjects exposed to, actively infected with, or recovered from COVID-19 were included in the dataset. A freely available public database, intended as a resource for researchers studying the immune response to SARS-CoV-2, is where the repertoires were released. Samples were obtained from the ongoing ImmuneRACE study (first 160 participants) and from 950 to 1,500 subjects provided by 6 global collaborators. Sample metadata almost always included a de-identified subject ID, COVID-19 status, age in years and sex. Where available, HLA class I and class II types were taken from metadata supplied by the sample provider and were not determined by assay-based typing. General findings and caveats noted by the study authors: How much clinical and demographic metadata was included differed by source and by participant, and the metadata was provided uncurated.

One collaborating source in Seattle enrolled patients during active infection and followed them longitudinally through the course of disease. The collaborating institutions used their own protocols to collect whole blood in K2EDTA tubes. For TCRbeta analysis, collaborator samples were shipped as frozen whole blood, as isolated PBMCs, or as DNA extracted from either sample type. TCRbeta CDR3 regions were amplified from genomic DNA using the immunoSEQ Assay, a bias-controlled multiplex PCR. Under the source paper's analysis protocol: Within the assay, amplification of reference gene primers was used to estimate how many nucleated cells each sample contained. Sequence reads were collapsed and filtered to measure the absolute abundance of every unique TCRbeta CDR3 rearrangement. For each sample, productive Simpson clonality was calculated as the square root of Simpson's diversity index across productive rearrangements. In TCRdb, the immuneACCESS table is reduced to in-frame sequences with V and J assigned. These tables do not hold every clone; where another copy was compared, an unresolved V gene accounts for under half, and the others remain unexplained. The DNA was the basis for D and trimming; V, J and clone size are from that table. Present in this sample are hundreds of thousands of clones, approximately 87% of which were seen just once. The ten largest make up about 6.9% of the sample.

The junction shows trimming of 4 bases on V and 4 bases on J, plus 11 bases between the germline ends. The germline V gene specifies SGHDN as CDR1 and FVKESK as CDR2. The CDR3, from cysteine to phenylalanine, totals 13 residues. Only the CDR3 DNA is retained, 39 bases long and in frame from the first base. This receptor chain uses TRBV14 and TRBJ2-7; TRBD1 is a weak D gene call, 5 bases matching. The sample was peripheral blood. This sequence originates from a woman aged 45-65 years with COVID-19, enrolled during active disease. CDR3 reads: CASSPNAGYEQYF. The DNA sequence follows: TGTGCCAGCAGCCCGAACGCAGGGTACGAGCAGTACTTC.